This T cell receptor beta chain was found in a study of PD-1 blockade in classical Hodgkin lymphoma (dated by TCRdb to between 2020 and 2021). With respect to the entire study: The study used CyTOF and TCR beta sequencing to define a peripheral blood immune signature of response to PD-1 blockade in classical Hodgkin lymphoma. Results and caveats for the whole study, not just this receptor: Only a single clinical trial cohort was studied, and what caused the repertoire differences, possibly disease activity or prior therapy, remained undefined. Newly diagnosed patients were reported to have lower baseline TCR diversity than healthy donors, and relapsed/refractory patients were reported to have lower baseline TCR diversity still.

The Qiagen DNeasy kit was used to extract genomic DNA from unsorted PBMCs and from the negatively selected CD4+ and CD8+ fractions. Amplification of TCR beta CDR3 regions was done by immunoSEQ multiplex PCR with primers that anneal to V and J segments. A synthetic immune receptor repertoire was used to minimize amplification bias, and any remaining bias was removed computationally after sequencing. In the authors' own workflow: Custom Python scripts were used to quantify repertoire diversity as the Shannon entropy index. Unsorted, CD4+ and CD8+ repertoires were examined separately, except in combined analyses, for which CD4+ and CD8+ sequences were merged in silico. Drawn from immuneACCESS, this table holds only the in-frame rearrangements with V and J called that TCRdb kept. Clones are partly lost; checked studies trace under half to an unresolved V gene and leave the rest unexplained. V and J calls plus clone size are reproduced from that table; the DNA served to infer D and trimming. The sample contains 70,000 or so clones, more than 85% of them found a single time. Over 2.5% of the sample is taken by the ten largest.

The sample's time point, from its label and the paper: newly diagnosed, previously untreated cHL patient sample. PBMCs from patients with newly diagnosed, previously untreated classical Hodgkin lymphoma were sequenced as a comparison group for the relapsed/refractory trial patients. Peripheral blood was collected in 8 mL Vacutainer Cell Preparation Tubes, from which PBMCs were isolated by centrifugation and then cryopreserved. Turning to this clone: Its antigen remains unidentified. One base away there is no much larger clone; base qualities are not given.

Sequenced material: peripheral blood mononuclear cells (PBMCs). The receptor was isolated from a human donor with classical Hodgkin lymphoma.

The DNA sequence reads TGTGCCAGCAGCTCCCATCGGGACAGGTACCGGTACGAGCAGTACTTC. Its protein is CASSSHRDRYRYEQYF. The V gene is TRBV7-2 and the J gene is TRBJ2-7, with 8 bases matching TRBD1. Per the germline V gene, SGHTA is the CDR1 and FQGNSA is the CDR2. From the cysteine through the phenylalanine, the CDR3 covers 16 amino acids. Kept here is only the CDR3 DNA, which spans 48 bases and is read in frame from base 1. The germline V and J ends show losses of 4 bases and 4 bases respectively, and no gene match explains 12 bases of the junction. Beyond the CDR3, the reference TRBV7-2 and TRBJ2-7 genes provide the residues; the full variable domain reads: GAGVSQSPSNKVTEKGKDVELRCDPISGHTALYWYRQSLGQGLEFLIYFQGNSAPDKSGLPSDRFSAERTGGSVSTLTIQRTQQEDSAVYLCASSSHRDRYRYEQYFGPGTRLTVT.